This T cell receptor beta chain was sequenced for a study of blood T cell repertoires in COVID-19 (dated by TCRdb to 2018 to 2020). The study in broad terms: Samples covering the acute and convalescent phases of COVID-19 were provided by collaborators in the United States, Italy and Spain. Sample metadata almost always included a de-identified subject ID, COVID-19 status, age in years and sex. The repertoires were released in a freely available public database meant as a resource for research on the immune response to SARS-CoV-2. Where available, HLA class I and class II types were taken from metadata supplied by the sample provider and were not determined by assay-based typing. The material from the prospective study consisted of cDNA or gDNA derived from T cells, B-cell-depleted T cells, or PBMCs. Deeply sampled blood TCRbeta repertoires from subjects exposed to, actively infected with, or recovered from COVID-19 were included in the dataset. Samples were obtained from the ongoing ImmuneRACE study (first 160 participants) and from about 1,300 subjects provided by 6 global collaborators. General study outcomes and caveats: Clinical and demographic metadata were provided uncurated, with the amount varying by source and participant.

The immunoSEQ Assay, a bias-controlled multiplex PCR, was used to amplify TCRbeta CDR3 regions from genomic DNA. In the authors' own workflow: Nucleated cell counts per sample were estimated from amplification of reference gene primers within the assay. To quantify the absolute abundance of each unique TCRbeta CDR3 rearrangement, sequence reads were collapsed and filtered. For each sample, productive Simpson clonality was calculated by taking the square root of Simpson's diversity index across productive rearrangements. TCRdb re-hosts the immuneACCESS table, in-frame sequences only. Its copies lack some clones; in the studies checked, an unresolved V gene accounts for under half of them, and the cause for the rest is not known. That table supplies the V and J calls and clone size; D and trimming were determined from the DNA. This sample lists roughly 330,000 clones; roughly 86% were detected once. Of the sample, approximately 5% is held by the ten largest clones.

About this clone: This receptor's antigen is unknown. No base quality information exists; no much larger clone differs at one position.

Enrolling through a virtual design, the prospective study's participants ranged in age from roughly 18 to 95 years and lived across 24 United States geographic areas. In the prospective study, cohorts were assigned on the basis of participant-reported clinical history obtained from a screening survey and a study questionnaire. Recovered participants in ImmuneRACE Cohort 3 were defined by two consecutive negative NP/OP PCR tests, clearance by a healthcare professional, or resolution of symptoms. In the prospective study, whole blood, serum and a nasopharyngeal or oropharyngeal swab were collected from each participant by mobile phlebotomists. Additional blood draws and questionnaires over an approximately 2-month period could optionally be provided by prospective study participants. Prospective study blood samples were shipped either frozen or at room temperature before DNA extraction. V is reduced by 4 bases and J by 2 bases, leaving a spacing of 8 bases between them. The CDR3 covers 14 residues, taking in both the cysteine and the phenylalanine. The sequence is cut down to CDR3 DNA, 42 bases in frame from base 1. The germline V gene (reference sequence) gives CDR1 as MNHEY and CDR2 as SMNVEV.

Here the chain combines TRBV27 and TRBJ1-4; the best D guess is TRBD1, with 5 bases matching. This TCR was sampled from a woman aged 25 to 39 who had recovered from COVID-19. Sequencing was performed on PBMCs or T cells enriched from blood (not recorded which). The DNA is as follows: TGTGCCAGCAGTTGGGGCCCCACTAATGAAAAACTGTTTTTT. Protein translation: CASSWGPTNEKLFF.